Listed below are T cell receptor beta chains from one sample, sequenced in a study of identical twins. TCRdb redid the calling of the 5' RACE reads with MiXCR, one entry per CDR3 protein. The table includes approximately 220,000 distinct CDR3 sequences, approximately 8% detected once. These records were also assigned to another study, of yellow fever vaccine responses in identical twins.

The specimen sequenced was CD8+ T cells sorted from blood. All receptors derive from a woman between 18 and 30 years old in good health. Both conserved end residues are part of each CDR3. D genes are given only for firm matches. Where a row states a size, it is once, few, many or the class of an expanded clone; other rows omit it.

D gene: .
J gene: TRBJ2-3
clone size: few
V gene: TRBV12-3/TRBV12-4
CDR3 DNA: TGTGCCAGCAGTAGAGCGGAGGTCACAGATACGCAGTATTTT
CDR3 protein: CASSRAEVTDTQYF

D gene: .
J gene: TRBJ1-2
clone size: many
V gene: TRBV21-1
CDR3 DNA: TGTGCCAGCAGCCCTCTAGGGGGGGGCTACACCTTC
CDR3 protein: CASSPLGGGYTF

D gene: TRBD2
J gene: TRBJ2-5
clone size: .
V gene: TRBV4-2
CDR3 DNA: TGTGCCAGCAGCCAAGCTAGCGGGGGGGCGGAGGAGACCCAGTACTTC
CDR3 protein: CASSQASGGAEETQYF

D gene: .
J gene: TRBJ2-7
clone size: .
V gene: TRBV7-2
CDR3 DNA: TGTGCCAGCAGCTGGACCGCCTACGAGCAGTACTTC
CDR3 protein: CASSWTAYEQYF

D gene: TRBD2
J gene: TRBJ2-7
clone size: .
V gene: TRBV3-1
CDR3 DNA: TGTGCCAGCAGCCAAACCCGGGGTGGACTAGCGGGAGGTGCCTACGAGCAGTACTTC
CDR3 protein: CASSQTRGGLAGGAYEQYF

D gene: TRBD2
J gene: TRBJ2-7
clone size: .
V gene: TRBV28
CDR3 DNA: TGTGCCAGCAGTTTCGAGCGGGAGTACTACGAGCAGTACTTC
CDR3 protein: CASSFEREYYEQYF

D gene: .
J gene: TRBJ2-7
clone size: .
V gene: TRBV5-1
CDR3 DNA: TGCGCCAGCAGCTTGGCCCCCCTTGGGAGCTACGAGCAGTACTTC
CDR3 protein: CASSLAPLGSYEQYF

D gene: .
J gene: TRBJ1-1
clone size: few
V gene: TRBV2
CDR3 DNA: TGTGCCAGCAGCGAAATCACCCTGGGCACTGAAGCTTTCTTT
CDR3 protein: CASSEITLGTEAFF

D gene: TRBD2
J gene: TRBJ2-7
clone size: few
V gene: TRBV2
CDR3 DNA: TGTGCCAGCAGGGACCTTCAGCGGGAGGACCCCCCCTACGAGCAGTACTTC
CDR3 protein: CASRDLQREDPPYEQYF

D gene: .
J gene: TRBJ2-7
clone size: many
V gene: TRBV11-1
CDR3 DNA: TGTGCCAGCAGCTCCGAGACCCCGGGACACCAAACTCCCTACGAGCAGTACTTC
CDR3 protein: CASSSETPGHQTPYEQYF

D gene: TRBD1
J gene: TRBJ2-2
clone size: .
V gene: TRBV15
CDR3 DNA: TGTGCCACCAGCAAAGACAGGGGTAACACCGGGGAGCTGTTTTTT
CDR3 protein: CATSKDRGNTGELFF

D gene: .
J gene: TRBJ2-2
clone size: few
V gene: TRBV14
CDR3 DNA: TGTGCCAGCAGCCAAGCTAGCGCGTACACCGGGGAGCTGTTTTTT
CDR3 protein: CASSQASAYTGELFF

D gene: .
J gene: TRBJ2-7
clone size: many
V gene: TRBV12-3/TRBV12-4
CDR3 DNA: TGTGCCAGCAGCCAAAATCTGGAGCAGTACTTC
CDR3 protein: CASSQNLEQYF

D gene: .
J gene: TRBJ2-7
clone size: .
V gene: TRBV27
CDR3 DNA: TGTGCCAGCTCGACTCTCTCCGAGCAGTACTTC
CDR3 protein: CASSTLSEQYF

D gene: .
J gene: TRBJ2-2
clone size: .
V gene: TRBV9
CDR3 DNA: TGTGCCAGCAGGCCTCAGGGGGGGTCAGGCACCGGGGAGCTGTTTTTT
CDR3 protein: CASRPQGGSGTGELFF

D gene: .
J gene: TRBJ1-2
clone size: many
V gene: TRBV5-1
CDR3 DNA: TGCGCCAGCAGAATCGGAAACTATGGCTACACCTTC
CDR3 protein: CASRIGNYGYTF

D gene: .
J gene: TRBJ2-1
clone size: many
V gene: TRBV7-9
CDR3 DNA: TGTGCCAGCAGCTTAAAGTCTAGCCTCCTGTACAATGAGCAGTTCTTC
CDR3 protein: CASSLKSSLLYNEQFF

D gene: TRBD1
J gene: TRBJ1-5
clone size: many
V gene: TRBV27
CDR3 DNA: TGTGCCAGCAGACTACCCCCTTTAGTACAGGGGGCTACTCAGCCCCAGCATTTT
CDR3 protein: CASRLPPLVQGATQPQHF

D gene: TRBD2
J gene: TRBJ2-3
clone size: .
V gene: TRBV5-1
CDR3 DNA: TGCGCCAGCAGCTTGGACCCTAGCGGGAGGGTCACAGATACGCAGTATTTT
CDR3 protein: CASSLDPSGRVTDTQYF

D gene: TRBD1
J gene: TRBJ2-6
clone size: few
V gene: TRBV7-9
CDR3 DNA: TGTGCCAGCAGCCCGACAGGGGCTGGGGCCAACGTCCTGACTTTC
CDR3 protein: CASSPTGAGANVLTF

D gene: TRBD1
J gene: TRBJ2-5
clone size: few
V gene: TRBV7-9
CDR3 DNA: TGTGCCAGCAGCCCCCGGGACAGGGAGGTGGAGACCCAGTACTTC
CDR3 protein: CASSPRDREVETQYF

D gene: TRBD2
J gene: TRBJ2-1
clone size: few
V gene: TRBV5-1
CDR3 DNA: TGCGCCAGCAGCCCCGGACTAGGAATCGCCGATGAGCAGTTCTTC
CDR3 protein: CASSPGLGIADEQFF

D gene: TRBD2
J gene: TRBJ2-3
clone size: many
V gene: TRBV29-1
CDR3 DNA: TGCAGCGTTGGTAGCGGGAGGGACAGCACAGATACGCAGTATTTT
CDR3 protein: CSVGSGRDSTDTQYF

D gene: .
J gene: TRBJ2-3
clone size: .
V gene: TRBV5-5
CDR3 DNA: TGTGCCAGCAGCGCACATACTCGGGATACGCAGTATTTT
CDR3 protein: CASSAHTRDTQYF

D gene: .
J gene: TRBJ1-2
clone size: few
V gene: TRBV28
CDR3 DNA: TGTGCCAGCAGTTTTATGGTTTTGGGCGGCGGCTACACCTTC
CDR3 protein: CASSFMVLGGGYTF

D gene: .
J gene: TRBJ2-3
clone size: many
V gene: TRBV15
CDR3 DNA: TGTGCCACCAGCTCCAGTGGCTTGTCTAGCACAGATACGCAGTATTTT
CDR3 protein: CATSSSGLSSTDTQYF

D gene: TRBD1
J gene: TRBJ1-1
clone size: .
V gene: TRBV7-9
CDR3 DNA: TGTGCCAGCAGCCCAGGGGGGGGACAGAACACTGAAGCTTTCTTT
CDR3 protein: CASSPGGGQNTEAFF